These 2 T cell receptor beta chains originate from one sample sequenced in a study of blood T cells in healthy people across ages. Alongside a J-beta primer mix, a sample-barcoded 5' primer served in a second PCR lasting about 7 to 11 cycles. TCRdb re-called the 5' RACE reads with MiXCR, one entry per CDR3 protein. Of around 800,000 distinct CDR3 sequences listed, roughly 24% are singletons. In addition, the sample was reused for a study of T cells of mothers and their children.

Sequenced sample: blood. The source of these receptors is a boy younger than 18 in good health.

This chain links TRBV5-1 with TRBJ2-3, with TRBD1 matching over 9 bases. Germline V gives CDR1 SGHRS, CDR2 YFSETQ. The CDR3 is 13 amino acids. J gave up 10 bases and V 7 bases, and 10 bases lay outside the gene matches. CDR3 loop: CASRTGDTLAQYF. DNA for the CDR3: TGCGCCAGCCGGACAGGGGACACTTTGGCGCAGTATTTT.

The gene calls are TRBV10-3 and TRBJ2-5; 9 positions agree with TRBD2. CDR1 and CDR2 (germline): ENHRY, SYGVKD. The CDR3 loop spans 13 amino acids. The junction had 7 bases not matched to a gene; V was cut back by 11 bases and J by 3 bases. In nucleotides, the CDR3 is TGTGCCCAACGGGCGGGAGGGGAAGAGACCCAGTACTTC. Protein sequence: CAQRAGGEETQYF.